The 31 T cell receptor beta chains below come from one sample, sequenced in a study of CD8 T cells in Susac syndrome (dated by TCRdb to between 2017 and 2020). The method was the immunoSEQ multiplex PCR assay. RNA was extracted with the RNeasy kit and about 0.5 to 1 ug was reverse transcribed using random hexamers. TCRdb reprocessed the public reads (quality trimming at Q25 with fastp, clone calling with MiXCR) and kept in-frame beta chains. Records with the same CDR3 protein are collapsed into one entry carrying the most frequent genes and DNA. The sample yields about 150,000 distinct CDR3 sequences; approximately 95% were counted once. The biggest ten clones account for around 0.13% of the sample. Input material: CD4+ T cells from PBMCs. Receptors originate from a human donor with Susac syndrome.

The chain couples TRBV18 to TRBJ2-4, with TRBD1 as a possible D gene (5 bases). Germline values: CDR1 KGHSH, CDR2 LQKENI. This CDR3 is built from 17 residues. The ends were cut back, 0 bases at V and 0 bases at J, with 12 bases in the middle. In DNA form, the CDR3 reads TGTGCCAGCTCACCACCGTTCGTCAGGGTAGCCAAAAACATTCAGTACTTC. This encodes CASSPPFVRVAKNIQYF. The variable domain in full, completed from reference TRBV18 and TRBJ2-4, reads NAGVMQNPRHLVRRRGQEARLRCSPMKGHSHVYWYRQLPEEGLKFMVYLQKENIIDESGMPKERFSAEFPKEGPSILRIQQVVRGDSAAYFCASSPPFVRVAKNIQYFGAGTRLSVL.

The chain has TRBV28 and TRBJ2-7, with D perhaps matching TRBD1 (5 bases). The CDR3 runs 11 residues. V lost 7 bases to trimming and J lost 7 bases, with 11 bases between them. CDR1 and CDR2 (germline): MDHEN, SYDVKM. The CDR3 sequence: CASTGFREQYF. Here the CDR3 DNA reads TGTGCCAGCACAGGGTTCAGGGAGCAGTACTTC.

The rearrangement joins TRBV7-2 to TRBJ2-3, with a possible D match to TRBD2 (6 bases). The V end was cut by 8 bases, the J end by 8 bases, with 14 bases between. The CDR3 has 12 amino acids. Per the germline V gene, CDR1 is SGHTA and CDR2 is FQGNSA. For the CDR3, the DNA is TGTGCCAGCGTGCCTGTGGGGGGTACGCAGTATTTT. Its protein product is CASVPVGGTQYF.

The chain joins TRBV30 to TRBJ1-4; D uncertain. Germline V gene data show CDR1 as GTSNPN and CDR2 as SVGIG (reference sequence). This CDR3 comprises 12 residues. The ends were cut back, 2 bases at V and 8 bases at J, with 9 bases in the middle. CDR3 amino acids: CAWSRGNEKLFF. CDR3 nucleotide sequence: TGTGCCTGGAGTCGTGGGAACGAAAAACTGTTTTTT. The full variable domain, with the rest looked up from reference TRBV30 and TRBJ1-4, is SQTIHQWPATLVQPVGSPLSLECTVEGTSNPNLYWYRQAAGRGLQLLFYSVGIGQISSEVPQNLSASRPQDRQFILSSKKLLLSDSGFYLCAWSRGNEKLFFGSGTQLSVL.

The rearrangement joins TRBV20-1 to TRBJ1-5, with D unresolved. The V gene lost 6 bases and the J gene lost 2 bases, with 14 bases spanning the gap. Germline-derived CDR1 and CDR2 are DFQATT and SNEGSKA (reference sequence). The CDR3 has 14 residues. CDR3 nucleotide sequence: TGCAGTGCGTCGTTGCAAGGGCGCAATCAGCCCCAGCATTTT. Amino acids: CSASLQGRNQPQHF.

V and J are TRBV7-9 and TRBJ2-5; D may be TRBD1 or TRBD2 (6 bases each). V lost 5 bases and J lost 4, with 14 bases in between. Germline-derived CDR1 and CDR2 are SEHNR and FQNEAQ (reference sequence). This CDR3 region has 14 residues. DNA of the CDR3: TGTGCCAGCAGCCCCCCGGGGGCTGGAGAGACCCAGTACTTC. It specifies CASSPPGAGETQYF.

The V call is TRBV18, the J call TRBJ2-4, with D tentatively TRBD1 (6 bases). Trimming left V 5 bases short and J 12 bases short, with 14 bases between. CDR3 size: 12 residues. Germline CDR1 KGHSH, CDR2 LQKENI. CDR3 in amino acids: CASSDTGLSQYF. The CDR3 DNA follows: TGTGCCAGCTCAGACACAGGGCTCTCTCAGTACTTC.

The chain joins TRBV29-1 to TRBJ1-2; no clear D gene. Germline V gives CDR1 SQVTM, CDR2 ANQGSEA. The CDR3 is 14 residues long. V lost 6 bases and J 5 bases, leaving 19 bases between the germline ends. The CDR3 is CSVTDAATFYGYTF. CDR3 DNA sequence: TGCAGCGTCACTGATGCCGCGACCTTTTATGGCTACACCTTC.

V is TRBV18 and J is TRBJ2-7; 11 nucleotides match TRBD1. V dropped 3 bases and J dropped 5; count of bases not matched to a gene: 6. Germline V gene lookup returns CDR1 KGHSH and CDR2 LQKENI. CDR3 size: 15 residues. The CDR3, as DNA: TGTGCCAGCTCACCCGGGGACAGGGGGTTCGACGAGCAGTACTTC. Translated, it gives CASSPGDRGFDEQYF.

This clonotype has a single count. This CDR3 reads CSVVPGGLGQPQHF. CDR3 bases: TGCAGCGTTGTTCCCGGAGGGTTGGGTCAGCCCCAGCATTTT. V and J are TRBV29-1 and TRBJ1-5; D remains unclear. Trimming shortened V by 4 bases and J by 6 bases, and 16 bases separated the two germline ends. Germline V gene sequence: CDR1 SQVTM, CDR2 ANQGSEA. The CDR3 totals 14 residues.

V and J are TRBV3-1 and TRBJ2-2; D unclear. The CDR3 covers 14 residues. Germline loops: CDR1 LGHDT, CDR2 YNNKEL (reference sequence). The germline V and J ends were trimmed by 4 bases and 7 bases, with 13 bases remaining between them. Here the CDR3 reads CASSRARHGGELFF. CDR3 sequence (DNA): TGTGCCAGCAGCCGGGCCAGGCATGGCGGGGAGCTGTTTTTT.

J is TRBJ2-7 and V is TRBV5-1; 7 positions agree with TRBD2. V was clipped by 0 bases and J by 4 bases; unmatched bases: 7. The germline V gene encodes CDR1 SGHRS and CDR2 YFSETQ. The CDR3 is 15 amino acids. Here the CDR3 DNA reads TGCGCCAGCAGCTTGGCCGGCGGGAGCGAGTACGAGCAGTACTTC. Translation: CASSLAGGSEYEQYF. The full variable domain, with the rest looked up from reference TRBV5-1 and TRBJ2-7, is KAGVTQTPRYLIKTRGQQVTLSCSPISGHRSVSWYQQTPGQGLQFLFEYFSETQRNKGNFPGRFSGRQFSNSRSEMNVSTLELGDSALYLCASSLAGGSEYEQYFGPGTRLTVT.

The chain couples TRBV20-1 to TRBJ2-1; 11 bases map to TRBD1. Germline CDR1 is DFQATT and CDR2 is SNEGSKA (reference sequence). V trimming: 6 bases; J trimming: 8 bases; junction bases outside the gene matches: 6. The CDR3 spans 13 residues. CDR3 in DNA: TGCAGTGCCCCGGGACAGGGGGTCGATGAGCAGTTCTTC. This codes for CSAPGQGVDEQFF.

The chain has TRBV6-1 and TRBJ2-7, with 7 bases matching TRBD1. CDR3 length equals 12 residues. V lost 7 bases to trimming and J lost 4 bases; unmatched junction nucleotides: 4. Per germline, CDR1 MNHNS and CDR2 SASEGT. CDR3 region: CASTGQPYEQYF. Here the CDR3 DNA reads TGTGCCAGCACGGGACAGCCTTACGAGCAGTACTTC.

This clonotype was seen only a few times. CDR3 region: CAWRSGSTGELFF. The CDR3 nucleotides are TGTGCCTGGAGGTCGGGTTCTACCGGGGAGCTGTTTTTT. V usage is TRBV30 and J usage is TRBJ2-2; D not certain. The germline V gene encodes CDR1 GTSNPN and CDR2 SVGIG (reference sequence). CDR3 size: 13 residues. V lost 3 bases and J lost 5, with 10 bases in between.

The rearrangement uses TRBV20-1 and TRBJ1-1; the D is unclear. Germline CDR1 DFQATT, CDR2 SNEGSKA (reference sequence). V was cut by 3 bases and J by 5 bases, with 10 bases left in between. The CDR3 loop spans 12 amino acids. CDR3 sequence: CSASPLRTEAFF. CDR3 sequence (DNA): TGCAGTGCTAGCCCCCTGAGGACTGAAGCTTTCTTT.

The chain recombines TRBV24-1 with TRBJ2-5, with D possibly TRBD2 on 6 matching bases. V lost 3 bases, J lost 6 bases, and 13 bases lay in between. CDR3 length: 14 residues. Germline CDR1 reads KGHDR; CDR2 reads SFDVKD. CDR3 in amino acids: CATSDAGRTKTQYF. The CDR3 bases are TGTGCCACCAGTGATGCGGGACGGACAAAGACCCAGTACTTC.

The chain joins TRBV7-2 to TRBJ2-5; 7 nucleotides align to TRBD1. The V gene's germline CDR1 is SGHTA and CDR2 FQGNSA. The CDR3 totals 13 residues. V was pared by 5 bases and J by 6 bases, with 6 bases of the junction left unmatched. The CDR3 nucleotides read TGTGCCAGCAGCCCGGACAGGAGACAGACCCAGTACTTC. It specifies CASSPDRRQTQYF.

This clonotype was seen just once. The chain uses TRBV20-1 and TRBJ1-5; D gene uncertain. The CDR3 runs 12 residues. V was cut by 3 bases and J by 8 bases, with 11 bases left in between. Germline lookup yields CDR1 DFQATT and CDR2 SNEGSKA (reference sequence). The CDR3 sequence: CSASYGFEPQHF. Written as DNA, the CDR3 is TGCAGTGCTAGTTACGGCTTCGAGCCCCAGCATTTT.

The gene calls are TRBV20-1 and TRBJ1-5; D may be TRBD1 (6 bases). V dropped 7 bases and J dropped 9 bases, with 19 bases sitting between them. This CDR3 region has 13 residues. Looked up from germline, CDR1 is DFQATT and CDR2 is SNEGSKA (reference sequence). The CDR3 DNA reads as TGCAGTGTTCAGAGGGGGGATTCAGGGCCCCAGCATTTT. It specifies CSVQRGDSGPQHF.

This clonotype was seen a single time. Here the CDR3 DNA reads TGTGCCGGACAGGGGCGAGACTATGGCTACACCTTC. Translating gives CAGQGRDYGYTF. The rearrangement links TRBV7-9 to TRBJ1-2; 9 nucleotides align to TRBD1. The V and J ends lost 11 bases and 3 bases, in that order; junction bases with no gene match: 4. The CDR3 has 12 residues. Germline CDR1 reads SEHNR; CDR2 reads FQNEAQ (reference sequence). Together with reference TRBV7-9 and TRBJ1-2, the CDR3 gives the full variable domain: DTGVSQNPRHKITKRGQNVTFRCDPISEHNRLYWYRQTLGQGPEFLTYFQNEAQLEKSRLLSDRFSAERPKGSFSTLEIQRTEQGDSAMYLCAGQGRDYGYTFGSGTRLTVV.

The J gene is TRBJ1-1, the V gene TRBV29-1; tentatively, D is TRBD1 (5 bases). The CDR3 runs 13 residues. Germline V gene data show CDR1 as SQVTM and CDR2 as ANQGSEA. V lost 3 bases and J lost 9, with 17 bases in between. The CDR3 loop is CSVETVVDRKAFF. Here the CDR3 DNA reads TGCAGCGTTGAGACCGTCGTAGACAGAAAAGCTTTCTTT.

The chain joins TRBV2 to TRBJ2-1; a weak D match, TRBD2 (6 bases). This CDR3 contains 14 residues. Germline CDR1 SNHLY, CDR2 FYNNEI. The V end was cut by 6 bases, the J end by 0 bases, with 9 bases between. In DNA form, the CDR3 reads TGTGCCAGCAGCCGGGGGATCTCCTACAATGAGCAGTTCTTC. Amino acids: CASSRGISYNEQFF. Variable domain in full (rest from reference TRBV2 and TRBJ2-1): EPEVTQTPSHQVTQMGQEVILRCVPISNHLYFYWYRQILGQKVEFLVSFYNNEISEKSEIFDDQFSVERPDGSNFTLKIRSTKLEDSAMYFCASSRGISYNEQFFGPGTRLTVL.

This rearrangement joins TRBV21-1 to TRBJ2-1; no check of the table's D call, TRBD1, against the DNA was made. TRBV21-1 is a pseudogene segment. The CDR3 sequence is 13 residues long. CDR3 coding DNA: TGTGCCAGCCCGCAAGGGCGGCCCAATGAGCAGTTCTTC. Amino acids: CASPQGRPNEQFF.

V is TRBV24-1 and J is TRBJ2-5; unclear D gene. This CDR3 has 11 amino acids. CDR1 is KGHDR and CDR2 is SFDVKD in the germline V gene. Trimming took off 3 bases at V and 5 bases at J, with 3 bases between the two ends. CDR3 protein: CATSDRETQYF. DNA for the CDR3: TGTGCCACCAGTGATCGGGAGACCCAGTACTTC.

V is TRBV15 and J is TRBJ1-6; D might be TRBD1 (5 bases). The germline V and J ends were trimmed by 1 base and 9 bases, with 7 bases remaining between them. Germline V gives CDR1 LNHNV, CDR2 YYDKDF (reference sequence). The CDR3 runs 13 residues. Here the CDR3 reads CATSRGRGSPLHF. CDR3 sequence (DNA): TGTGCCACCAGCAGAGGTAGGGGTTCACCCCTCCACTTT.

This clonotype has a single count. The V and J genes are TRBV28 and TRBJ2-4; D is perhaps TRBD2 (5 bases). The germline gives CDR1 MDHEN, CDR2 SYDVKM. This CDR3 is 15 amino acids long. Trimming shortened V by 3 bases and J by 0 bases, and 9 bases separated the two germline ends. CDR3 coding DNA: TGTGCCAGCAGTTTCGCCCGGGAAGCCAAAAACATTCAGTACTTC. It specifies CASSFAREAKNIQYF.

This sequence joins TRBV25-1 and TRBJ1-1; a weak D match, TRBD1 (6 bases). V gave up 6 bases and J gave up 9 bases, with 20 bases separating them. This CDR3 region has 14 residues. CDR1 and CDR2 (germline): MGHDK, SYGVNS. CDR3 residues: CASSPSQQGTKAFF. The CDR3 DNA reads as TGTGCCAGCAGCCCTTCCCAACAGGGAACGAAAGCTTTCTTT. Full variable domain (remainder filled in from reference TRBV25-1 and TRBJ1-1): EADIYQTPRYLVIGTGKKITLECSQTMGHDKMYWYQQDPGMELHLIHYSYGVNSTEKGDLSSESTVSRIRTEHFPLTLESARPSHTSQYLCASSPSQQGTKAFFGQGTRLTVV.

The V and J genes are TRBV7-8 and TRBJ2-5; D ambiguous. V lost 7 bases, J lost 2 bases, and 11 bases lay in between. From germline, CDR1 is SGHVS and CDR2 FQNEAQ. This CDR3 is 13 amino acids long. This CDR3 is CASTFDLQETQYF. Written as DNA, the CDR3 is TGTGCCAGCACCTTTGACCTACAAGAGACCCAGTACTTC. Looking up the rest from reference TRBV7-8 and TRBJ2-5 gives the full variable domain: GAGVSQSPRYKVAKRGQDVALRCDPISGHVSLFWYQQALGQGPEFLTYFQNEAQLDKSGLPSDRFFAERPEGSVSTLKIQRTQQEDSAVYLCASTFDLQETQYFGPGTRLLVL.

This chain joins TRBV12-3 or TRBV12-4 and TRBJ1-2, with D uncertain. Trimming shortened V by 3 bases and J by 2 bases, and 4 bases separated the two germline ends. The CDR3 has 12 amino acids. CDR3 region: CASSFLNYGYTF. In DNA form, the CDR3 reads TGTGCCAGCAGTTTCCTAAACTATGGCTACACCTTC.

J is TRBJ2-7 and V is TRBV30, with D perhaps matching TRBD2 (5 bases). V was trimmed by 0 bases and J by 6 bases, leaving 6 bases between them. The CDR3 totals 11 residues. The germline V gene encodes CDR1 GTSNPN and CDR2 SVGIG (reference sequence). The DNA for the CDR3 is TGTGCCTGGAGTGTGGGGAGCGAGCAGTACTTC. Its protein is CAWSVGSEQYF.